Listed below are T cell receptor beta chains from one sample, sequenced in a study of blood T cell repertoires in COVID-19. Libraries were prepared by immunoSEQ multiplex PCR; TCRdb keeps only in-frame clonotypes and omits some of them. The sample includes under 200,000 clones, over 80% of them seen just once. Sequenced input: peripheral blood. These receptors originate from a woman aged 60 to 75 who had recovered from COVID-19. CDR3s include the opening cysteine and the closing phenylalanine or tryptophan. Each record gives: J gene, clone size, V gene, D gene, CDR3 DNA, CDR3 protein. A D gene is named only where the DNA matches it firmly. The size field is filled for only some rows; it gives once, few, many or a size class.

TRBJ2-2 . TRBV27 TRBD1 TGTGCCAAAATAGACAGGGACAGGAGAAGTGGCGGGGAGCTGTTTTTT CAKIDRDRRSGGELFF
TRBJ1-2 once TRBV6-5 . TGTGCCAGCAGTTACTCCCCGACGGCGGGGGCCAATGGCTACACCTTC CASSYSPTAGANGYTF
TRBJ1-2 once TRBV11-3 . TGTGCCAGCAGCTTAGAACAGGGCGAGGGCTACACCTTC CASSLEQGEGYTF
TRBJ2-7 . TRBV27 . TGTGCCAGCAGTTCCGGACAGTCCTACGAGCAGTACTTC CASSSGQSYEQYF
TRBJ2-1 . TRBV11-2 . TGTGCCAGCAGCCCCTCCAGGGCGAACAATGAGCAGTTCTTC CASSPSRANNEQFF
TRBJ1-1 . TRBV5-4 TRBD1 TGTGCCAGCAGCATACCTCAGACAGGGCAGACTGAAGCTTTCTTT CASSIPQTGQTEAFF
TRBJ2-7 . TRBV28 TRBD1 TGTGCCAGCAGTTCTCCCGGGACAGTCTACGAGCAGTACTTC CASSSPGTVYEQYF
TRBJ1-6 . TRBV27 TRBD1 TGTGCCAGCAGTTTATCTGGACAGGACTTCAGCTCCTATAATTCACCCCTCCACTTT CASSLSGQDFSSYNSPLHF
TRBJ2-5 . TRBV2 TRBD1 TGTGCCAGCGTCGACAGGGGAGAGACCCAGTACTTC CASVDRGETQYF
TRBJ2-1 . TRBV27 TRBD2 TGTGCCAGCAGTTGGGGGGGGTCAAAGGCGCAGCAGTTCTTC CASSWGGSKAQQFF
TRBJ1-2 . TRBV6-5 TRBD1 TGTGCCAGCAGCTCGGACAGGAGGTCCATCTATGGCTACACCTTC CASSSDRRSIYGYTF
TRBJ2-1 . TRBV5-1 TRBD2 TGCGCCAGCAGCTTGGGCAGGCCTAGCGGCAACAATGAGCAGTTCTTC CASSLGRPSGNNEQFF
TRBJ1-4 . TRBV28 . TGTGCCAGCAGTACTAGCCCAGAGCATGAAAAACTGTTTTTT CASSTSPEHEKLFF
TRBJ2-1 few TRBV4-2 TRBD1 TGTGCCAGCAGCCATCAAGGACAGGGGGTCTCCTACAATGAGCAGTTCTTC CASSHQGQGVSYNEQFF
TRBJ2-3 many TRBV4-1 TRBD2 TGCGCCAGCAGCCCTACCACTAGCGGGAACACAGATACGCAGTATTTT CASSPTTSGNTDTQYF
TRBJ2-2 . TRBV7-6 TRBD1 TGTGCCAGCAGCTTAGGGACAGGGGGCGCAGCCGGGGAGCTGTTTTTT CASSLGTGGAAGELFF
TRBJ1-2 . TRBV14 TRBD1 TGTGCCAGCAGCCTTTTATCCGGGACAGGGACGGGCTACACCTTC CASSLLSGTGTGYTF
TRBJ2-1 . TRBV28 TRBD1 TGTGCCAGCGGTCCGGGACAGGGAATAGGTGAGCAGTTCTTC CASGPGQGIGEQFF
TRBJ2-7 . TRBV28 TRBD1 TGTGCCAGCAGTTTACCCGGGACAGGGTTCCACGAGCAGTACTTC CASSLPGTGFHEQYF
TRBJ1-6 . TRBV21-1 . TGTGCCAGCAGCGCCCGCAGTGGGCTACTTGTTGCCCTCCACTTT CASSARSGLLVALHF
TRBJ2-7 . TRBV5-1 . TGCGCCAGCAGCTTGGCCTTAGACAGGAGCTCCTACGAGCAGTACTTC CASSLALDRSSYEQYF
TRBJ1-6 . TRBV21-1 . TGTGCCAGCAGCAGACACAGGGGACAGACCTATAATTCACCCCTCCACTTT CASSRHRGQTYNSPLHF
TRBJ2-7 . TRBV5-5 . TGTGCCAGCAGCTTGTGGCAGAACGAGCAGTACTTC CASSLWQNEQYF
TRBJ2-7 . TRBV18 TRBD1 TGTGCCAGCTCACCTCGGACAGGGGTTTTGCTGGAGCAGTACTTC CASSPRTGVLLEQYF
TRBJ2-7 . TRBV28 TRBD2 TGTGCCAGCGGGAGCTGGCGGCGGGGGAGCTCCTACGAGCAGTACTTC CASGSWRRGSSYEQYF
TRBJ1-5 . TRBV28 TRBD1 TGTGCCAGCAGGCGTTCCGGGACAGGGATTACCAATCAGCCCCAGCATTTT CASRRSGTGITNQPQHF
TRBJ2-7 . TRBV6-4 . TGTGCCAGCAGGCGGTCTGAGCGGGTGTACGAGCAGTACTTC CASRRSERVYEQYF
TRBJ2-7 . TRBV7-2 . TGTGCCAGCAGCCCTGGCCTTAACGCCTACGAGCAGTACTTC CASSPGLNAYEQYF
TRBJ1-1 . TRBV5-1 . TGCGCCAGCAGCCCGCGGCCCATGAACACTGAAGCTTTCTTT CASSPRPMNTEAFF
TRBJ2-5 . TRBV5-4 . TGTGCCAGCAGCTTGGTGTCAGGGATGGAGACCCAGTACTTC CASSLVSGMETQYF
TRBJ2-1 . TRBV7-9 TRBD2 TGTGCCAGCAGCCCGGGACTAGCGGATCTTTACAATGAGCAGTTCTTC CASSPGLADLYNEQFF
TRBJ1-5 . TRBV2 . TGTGCCAGCAGTGTCAGAGGAGGAAGGGCGGAGAGCAATCAGCCCCAGCATTTT CASSVRGGRAESNQPQHF
TRBJ1-2 . TRBV4-1 TRBD1 TGCGCCAGCAGCCAAGGCCCTCGAAAGGGGGCCTATATGGAAAATGGCTACACCTTC CASSQGPRKGAYMENGYTF
TRBJ1-2 . TRBV12-3/TRBV12-4 TRBD1 TGTGCCAGCAGCTCGACAGGGGGTGATGGCTACACCTTC CASSSTGGDGYTF
TRBJ2-1 . TRBV24-1 . TGTGCCACGGGGGGACAGAATTACAATGAGCAGTTCTTC CATGGQNYNEQFF
TRBJ1-3 . TRBV5-1 TRBD1 TGCGCCAGCAGCCGCACCGGGACAGCTAACACCATATATTTT CASSRTGTANTIYF
TRBJ1-5 . TRBV23-1 TRBD1 TGCGCCAGCAGTTCGGACAGGCAGGTTCAGCCCCAGCATTTT CASSSDRQVQPQHF
TRBJ2-1 once TRBV15 . TGTGCCACCAGGCTAACCCAGGGGGGCCAGTTCTTC CATRLTQGGQFF
TRBJ2-3 . TRBV18 TRBD1 TGTGCCAGCTCAACAGGGGGGCAGATCACAGATACGCAGTATTTT CASSTGGQITDTQYF
TRBJ2-7 once TRBV3-1/TRBV3-2 . TGTGCCAGCAGCCCCCAACCGGACAGTTCCTACGAGCAGTACTTC CASSPQPDSSYEQYF
TRBJ1-3 . TRBV9 . TGTGCCAGCAGCCCTAGCCCCCACGGGGCTGGAAACACCATATATTTT CASSPSPHGAGNTIYF
TRBJ1-1 . TRBV29-1 . TGCAGCGTTGAGACCCGGACAGCACGTTTGAAAGCTTTCTTT CSVETRTARLKAFF
TRBJ2-5 once TRBV5-4 . TGTGCCAGCAGCGTTACAGGGAATTGGGAGACCCAGTACTTC CASSVTGNWETQYF
TRBJ2-3 once TRBV3-1/TRBV3-2 . TGTGCCAGCAGCCTTTTGAGGACTAGCACAGATACGCAGTATTTT CASSLLRTSTDTQYF
TRBJ2-5 . TRBV4-2 . TGTGCCAGCAGCCAAGATGTCGGGAGAACCCAGTACTTC CASSQDVGRTQYF
TRBJ2-5 once TRBV5-1 . TGCGCCAGCAGCTTGAACACAGGGCTCCAAGAGACCCAGTACTTC CASSLNTGLQETQYF
TRBJ2-7 . TRBV19 TRBD1 TGTGCCAGTAGTATCGGACAGGCCAATAGCTCCTACGAGCAGTACTTC CASSIGQANSSYEQYF
TRBJ1-2 . TRBV6-5 . TGTGCCAGCACCCTTAGTTGGGGCAGCAGCAATGGCTACACCTTC CASTLSWGSSNGYTF
TRBJ2-3 . TRBV6-5 . TGTGCCAGTAGTCGGGATACGCAGTATTTT CASSRDTQYF
TRBJ1-4 . TRBV28 . TGTGCCAGCAGTTTACCCGGGATAAGTGAAAAACTGTTTTTT CASSLPGISEKLFF
TRBJ2-2 once TRBV4-1 . TGCGCCAGCAGCCAACTAGGGAGTCCGAACACCGGGGAGCTGTTTTTT CASSQLGSPNTGELFF
TRBJ1-2 . TRBV12-3/TRBV12-4 . TGTGCCAGCACCGACACAGGGAACTATGGCTACACCTTC CASTDTGNYGYTF
TRBJ2-5 . TRBV4-1 . TGCGCCAGCAGCCAGCGGGTCAAAGAGACCCAGTACTTC CASSQRVKETQYF
TRBJ2-1 . TRBV9 . TGTGCCAGCAGCGTATCCGGGGGTTTCGGTGAGCAGTTCTTC CASSVSGGFGEQFF